These 25 T cell receptor beta chains were all obtained from the same sample, sequenced in a study of PD-1 blockade in classical Hodgkin lymphoma. Libraries were prepared by immunoSEQ multiplex PCR; TCRdb keeps only in-frame clonotypes and omits some of them. The table lists under 40,000 clones, around four fifths of them singletons. Brentuximab vedotin exposure varied among the patients, all of whom had relapsed after autologous stem cell transplantation. The sample consisted of peripheral blood mononuclear cells (PBMCs), taken at baseline. These receptors were taken from a human donor with classical Hodgkin lymphoma.

The chain uses TRBV7-2 and TRBJ1-1; D possibly corresponds to TRBD1 (5 bases). Deletions cut 6 bases from V and 8 bases from J, with 16 bases between. Per germline, CDR1 SGHTA and CDR2 FQGNSA. The CDR3 loop spans 13 amino acids. CDR3 nucleotides: TGTGCCAGCAGACAGGCAAGGGAGGGAGAAGCTTTCTTT. Translation: CASRQAREGEAFF.

This clone was recorded once. The chain is built from TRBV30 and TRBJ2-5; TRBD2 agrees at 9 bases. V shed 4 bases, J shed 5 bases, and the junction held 5 bases outside the gene matches. The germline V gene encodes CDR1 GTSNPN and CDR2 SVGIG (reference sequence). There are 13 residues in the CDR3. CDR3 region: CAWTGLAGETQYF. The CDR3 DNA sequence: TGTGCCTGGACTGGCCTAGCGGGGGAGACCCAGTACTTC.

This rearrangement joins TRBV11-3 to TRBJ2-1, with D possibly TRBD2 on 6 matching bases. The CDR3 has 17 amino acids. V shed 0 bases and J shed 0 bases, with 12 bases lying between them. From germline, CDR1 is SGHNT and CDR2 YENEEA. For the CDR3, the DNA is TGTGCCAGCAGCTTAGATCTGGGGGGTGGCTCCTACAATGAGCAGTTCTTC. Its protein is CASSLDLGGGSYNEQFF.

This chain links TRBV18 with TRBJ1-1; D remains ambiguous. The CDR3 runs 13 residues. The germline V gene encodes CDR1 KGHSH and CDR2 LQKENI. The ends were cut back, 3 bases at V and 8 bases at J, with 13 bases in the middle. For the CDR3, the DNA is TGTGCCAGCTCACCGGGCGCCGACAAAGAAGCTTTCTTT. Its protein is CASSPGADKEAFF.

The chain is built from TRBV28 and TRBJ1-6, with a tentative D call TRBD1 (5 bases). CDR1 and CDR2 (germline): MDHEN, SYDVKM. CDR3 size: 13 residues. Trimming took 10 bases from V and 8 from J, leaving 15 bases between them. CDR3 nucleotide sequence: TGTGCCACCGGGGGGAATAGACATTCACCCCTCCACTTT. It specifies CATGGNRHSPLHF. Full variable domain (remainder filled in from reference TRBV28 and TRBJ1-6): DVKVTQSSRYLVKRTGEKVFLECVQDMDHENMFWYRQDPGLGLRLIYFSYDVKMKEKGDIPEGYSVSREKKERFSLILESASTNQTSMYLCATGGNRHSPLHFGNGTRLTVT.

This sequence joins TRBV9 and TRBJ2-5; tentative D call: TRBD2 (5 bases). This CDR3 contains 15 residues. Germline V CDR1 and CDR2: SGDLS, YYNGEE. V lost 4 bases to trimming and J lost 7 bases, with 20 bases between them. The CDR3 here is CASSLSQTAGGTQYF. The CDR3 DNA sequence: TGTGCCAGCAGCCTTTCTCAGACGGCCGGAGGGACCCAGTACTTC.

The rearrangement links TRBV9 to TRBJ1-3; a possible D gene is TRBD1 (6 bases). CDR1 and CDR2 from the germline V gene are SGDLS and YYNGEE. This CDR3 is 17 amino acids long. V lost 3 bases to trimming and J lost 0 bases, with 16 bases between them. The CDR3 protein is CASSGRQALSSGNTIYF. The DNA for the CDR3 is TGTGCCAGCAGCGGAAGACAGGCCCTCTCCTCTGGAAACACCATATATTTT. The entire variable domain, with the rest obtained from reference TRBV9 and TRBJ1-3, is as follows: DSGVTQTPKHLITATGQRVTLRCSPRSGDLSVYWYQQSLDQGLQFLIQYYNGEERAKGNILERFSAQQFPDLHSELNLSSLELGDSALYFCASSGRQALSSGNTIYFGEGSWLTVV.

This clone appeared a few times. CDR3 nucleotide sequence: TGCAGCGTTGAAGGACCTAGCACAGATACGCAGTATTTT. It codes for CSVEGPSTDTQYF. The chain links TRBV29-1 to TRBJ2-3, with D uncertain. The CDR3 is 13 residues long. Looked up from germline, CDR1 is SQVTM and CDR2 is ANQGSEA. V was cut by 1 base and J by 0 bases, with 5 bases left in between.

This clone was recorded only once. This chain joins TRBV7-2 and TRBJ2-7; D remains unclear. The germline gives CDR1 SGHTA, CDR2 FQGNSA. The CDR3 is 11 amino acids. V was clipped by 5 bases and J by 5 bases, with 7 bases between them. CDR3 in DNA: TGTGCCAGCAGCCCCCAAGACGAGCAGTACTTC. Amino acids: CASSPQDEQYF.

The rearrangement links TRBV5-6 to TRBJ2-2; no firm D call. The V gene's germline CDR1 is SGHDT and CDR2 YYEEEE. The CDR3 spans 15 residues. With 1 base removed from V and 1 base from J, the gap between germline ends came to 8 bases. DNA for the CDR3: TGTGCCAGCAGCTTGTTGGGGATGAACACCGGGGAGCTGTTTTTT. It is translated as CASSLLGMNTGELFF.

The chain combines TRBV5-1 with TRBJ2-1; weak D call: TRBD1 (5 bases). The CDR3 is 15 residues long. Germline V gives CDR1 SGHRS, CDR2 YFSETQ. V gave up 4 bases and J gave up 0 bases, with 11 bases separating them. CDR3 residues: CASSPGHSSYNEQFF. The CDR3 nucleotides are TGCGCCAGCAGCCCTGGACACAGCTCCTACAATGAGCAGTTCTTC.

The rearrangement uses TRBV10-3 and TRBJ2-1, with TRBD2 matching over 10 bases. This CDR3 spans 14 amino acids. Trimming cost V 5 bases and J 6 bases; bases outside gene matches: 4. The germline CDR1 and CDR2 sequences are ENHRY and SYGVKD. CDR3 residues: CAISLAGATNEQFF. The CDR3 DNA follows: TGTGCCATCAGTCTAGCGGGGGCGACCAATGAGCAGTTCTTC.

The CDR3, as DNA: TGTGCCAGCAGCTTAGTAACTAGCGGCCTACAAGAGACCCAGTACTTC. Translating it yields CASSLVTSGLQETQYF. The rearrangement links TRBV7-7 to TRBJ2-5; 8 nucleotides match TRBD2. J was trimmed by 2 bases and V by 1 base; bases with no gene match: 6. The length of the CDR3 is 16 residues. Looked up from germline, CDR1 is SSHAT and CDR2 is FNYEAQ (reference sequence). Supplemented by reference TRBV7-7 and TRBJ2-5, the full variable domain reads GAGVSQSPRYKVTKRGQDVTLRCDPISSHATLYWYQQALGQGPEFLTYFNYEAQPDKSGLPSDRFSAERPEGSISTLTIQRTEQRDSAMYRCASSLVTSGLQETQYFGPGTRLLVL.

In this sample, this clone turned up once. The chain is built from TRBV7-7 and TRBJ2-3; D uncertain. Germline V gives CDR1 SSHAT, CDR2 FNYEAQ (reference sequence). The CDR3 is made up of 15 amino acids. V was cut by 2 bases and J by 0 bases, with 9 bases left in between. The CDR3 DNA reads TGTGCCAGCAGCTTAACCCCGCAGAGCACAGATACGCAGTATTTT. Its translation is CASSLTPQSTDTQYF.

The chain links TRBV10-3 to TRBJ2-7; perhaps TRBD2 as D (5 bases). The CDR3 runs 13 residues. The V and J ends lost 3 bases and 5 bases respectively, with 11 bases between them. Per the germline V gene, CDR1 is ENHRY and CDR2 is SYGVKD. The CDR3 loop is CAISERESHEQYF. The CDR3 nucleotides read TGTGCCATCAGTGAAAGGGAGTCCCACGAGCAGTACTTC.

The J gene is TRBJ1-1, the V gene TRBV19, with TRBD1 identical over 7 bases. The CDR3 length is 14 residues. From germline, CDR1 is LNHDA and CDR2 SQIVND (reference sequence). With 6 bases clipped from V and 3 bases from J, the junction kept 7 bases outside the gene matches. CDR3: CASSSQGTYTEAFF. In DNA form, the CDR3 reads TGTGCCAGTAGCTCACAGGGGACCTACACTGAAGCTTTCTTT.

The chain carries TRBV6-6 and TRBJ1-4; D may be TRBD1 (5 bases). CDR1 is MNHNY and CDR2 is SVGAGI in the germline V gene (reference sequence). The V gene lost 2 bases and the J gene lost 7 bases, with 11 bases spanning the gap. The CDR3 is 14 residues long. The CDR3 DNA sequence: TGTGCCAGCAGTTACCAAGGTGGGGGTGAAAAACTGTTTTTT. Amino acid sequence: CASSYQGGGEKLFF.

Here the CDR3 reads CASSPWGSPYEQYF. The DNA of the CDR3 is TGTGCCAGCAGCCCGTGGGGCAGCCCCTACGAGCAGTACTTC. The chain joins TRBV7-9 to TRBJ2-7; maybe TRBD1 (5 bases). Trimming pared 5 bases from V and 2 bases from J, leaving 13 bases between. Germline CDR1 reads SEHNR; CDR2 reads FQNEAQ (reference sequence). This CDR3 is 14 amino acids long.

There are a few counts of this clone. The V and J genes are TRBV7-6 and TRBJ1-1; maybe TRBD1 (6 bases). The CDR3 is 14 amino acids. V lost 3 bases and J 1 base, leaving 9 bases between the germline ends. Germline V gene sequence: CDR1 SGHVS, CDR2 FNYEAQ. The CDR3 sequence: CASSLGAENTEAFF. CDR3 bases: TGTGCCAGCAGCTTGGGGGCGGAGAACACTGAAGCTTTCTTT.

The V call is TRBV20-1, the J call TRBJ1-2; D gene uncertain. CDR1 DFQATT and CDR2 SNEGSKA come from the germline V gene (reference sequence). The CDR3 loop spans 11 amino acids. Trimming stripped 6 bases from V and 4 bases from J, with 9 bases between. CDR3 protein: CSAVGSYGYTF. CDR3 nucleotides: TGCAGTGCCGTGGGGAGCTATGGCTACACCTTC.

The sample holds one count of this clone. The J gene is TRBJ1-1, the V gene TRBV19; possibly TRBD1 for D (5 bases). Deletions cut 5 bases from V and 1 base from J, with 17 bases between. Germline CDR1 is LNHDA and CDR2 is SQIVND (reference sequence). The CDR3 loop spans 16 amino acids. CDR3 sequence: CASSPGQAFGNTEAFF. As DNA, the CDR3 is TGTGCCAGTAGTCCGGGGCAGGCCTTTGGGAACACTGAAGCTTTCTTT.

The CDR3 spells CASSPGYADTQYF. The CDR3 nucleotides are TGTGCCAGCTCACCTGGGTATGCAGATACGCAGTATTTT. This chain links TRBV18 with TRBJ2-3; D is uncertain. CDR1 is KGHSH, CDR2 LQKENI, per germline. The CDR3 totals 13 residues. Trimming shortened V by 3 bases and J by 4 bases, and 8 bases separated the two germline ends.

The CDR3: CASSQVSLNTEAFF. The CDR3 DNA is TGTGCCAGCAGCCAAGTATCGCTGAACACTGAAGCTTTCTTT. The genes are TRBV4-2 and TRBJ1-1; D remains ambiguous. The CDR3 has 14 residues. Germline CDR1 LGHNA, CDR2 YNFKEQ. Trimming left V 1 base short and J 0 bases short, with 6 bases between.

J is TRBJ2-2 and V is TRBV18; 9 nucleotides line up with TRBD1. The ends lost 2 bases at V and 4 bases at J; junction bases unmatched: 2. CDR3 length: 15 amino acids. Germline CDR1 KGHSH, CDR2 LQKENI. As DNA, the CDR3 is TGTGCCAGCTCACCAGGGACAGGGTCCACCGGGGAGCTGTTTTTT. This sequence encodes CASSPGTGSTGELFF.

The chain employs TRBV7-2 and TRBJ1-2; 7 nucleotides line up with TRBD1. The CDR3 sequence is 12 residues long. V dropped 4 bases and J dropped 10; count of bases not matched to a gene: 6. Germline assignment: CDR1 SGHTA and CDR2 FQGNSA. Here the CDR3 DNA reads TGTGCCAGCAGCTCTCCACAGGGGTACTACACCTTC. Its translation is CASSSPQGYYTF.